This entry features one T cell receptor (beta chain) sequence. These data come from a study of blood T cell repertoires in COVID-19. Across the study: The United States, Italy and Spain were the sources of the acute and convalescent COVID-19 samples. T cells, B-cell-depleted T cells, or PBMCs provided the cDNA or gDNA that served as material.

The CDR3 consists of 16 residues. V lost 3 bases, J lost 1 base, and 12 bases lay in between. Germline CDR1 reads PRHDT; CDR2 reads FYEKMQ (reference sequence). Each participant's cohort was designated according to participant-reported clinical history. Recovery meant two consecutive negative NP/OP PCR tests, professional clearance, or resolved symptoms. The method was immunoSEQ multiplex PCR; TCRdb's version includes in-frame clones alone and lacks a portion of them. The sample has around 310,000 clones; roughly 89% are singletons. The sequence came from a woman under 40 who had recovered from COVID-19. The chain is built from TRBV13 and TRBJ2-2; a possible D gene is TRBD2 (6 bases). Input material: PBMCs or T cells enriched from blood (not recorded which). In nucleotides, the CDR3 is TGTGCCAGCAGCTTGGCCCCGGGAGAGAACACCGGGGAGCTGTTTTTT. Translation gives CASSLAPGENTGELFF. Full variable domain (rest looked up from reference TRBV13 and TRBJ2-2): AAGVIQSPRHLIKEKRETATLKCYPIPRHDTVYWYQQGPGQDPQFLISFYEKMQSDKGSIPDRFSAQQFSDYHSELNMSSLELGDSALYFCASSLAPGENTGELFFGEGSRLTVL.